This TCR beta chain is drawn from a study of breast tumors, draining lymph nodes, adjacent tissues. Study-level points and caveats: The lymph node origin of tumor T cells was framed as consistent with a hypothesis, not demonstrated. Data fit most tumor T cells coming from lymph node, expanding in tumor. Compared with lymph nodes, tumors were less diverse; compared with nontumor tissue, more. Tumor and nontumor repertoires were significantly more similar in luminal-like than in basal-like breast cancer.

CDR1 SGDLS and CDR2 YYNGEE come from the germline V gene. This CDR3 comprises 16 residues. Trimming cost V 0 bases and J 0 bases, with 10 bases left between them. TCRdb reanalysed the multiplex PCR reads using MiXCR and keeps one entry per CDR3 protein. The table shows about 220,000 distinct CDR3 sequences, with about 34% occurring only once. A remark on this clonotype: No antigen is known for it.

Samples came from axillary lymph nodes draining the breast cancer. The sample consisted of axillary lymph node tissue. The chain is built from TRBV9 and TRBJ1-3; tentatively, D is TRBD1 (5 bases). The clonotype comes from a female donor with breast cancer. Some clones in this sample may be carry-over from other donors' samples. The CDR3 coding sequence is TGTGCCAGCAGCGTAGGGGGGGTCTACTCTGGAAACACCATATATTTT. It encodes CASSVGGVYSGNTIYF.